This TCR beta chain was recorded in a study of shared T cell receptors in the human thymus. Germline loops: CDR1 MNHNS, CDR2 SASEGT. There are 14 residues in the CDR3. V lost 4 bases and J 3 bases, leaving 10 bases between the germline ends. Assay: immunoSEQ multiplex PCR; the TCRdb copy retains only in-frame clones and omits some. The sample lists fewer than 700,000 clones, approximately 90% occurring once. The sample was also linked to a second study, of human thymus T cells. From that report: It was healthy Finnish infants having corrective surgery for congenital heart defects who were the donors. The thymus tissue came from resections taken during corrective heart surgery. Seemingly biased V and J gene usage marked thymic and blood repertoires. Thymic repertoires overlap heavily among unrelated individuals, related research has reported.

The sequenced sample consisted of thymocytes. The clonotype comes from a boy under three years old with a congenital heart defect. The rearrangement uses TRBV6-1 and TRBJ2-4; the D gene is possibly TRBD1 (6 bases). The CDR3 region has the DNA TGTGCCAGCAGTGGCGGACAGAGCAAAAACATTCAGTACTTC. It codes for CASSGGQSKNIQYF.